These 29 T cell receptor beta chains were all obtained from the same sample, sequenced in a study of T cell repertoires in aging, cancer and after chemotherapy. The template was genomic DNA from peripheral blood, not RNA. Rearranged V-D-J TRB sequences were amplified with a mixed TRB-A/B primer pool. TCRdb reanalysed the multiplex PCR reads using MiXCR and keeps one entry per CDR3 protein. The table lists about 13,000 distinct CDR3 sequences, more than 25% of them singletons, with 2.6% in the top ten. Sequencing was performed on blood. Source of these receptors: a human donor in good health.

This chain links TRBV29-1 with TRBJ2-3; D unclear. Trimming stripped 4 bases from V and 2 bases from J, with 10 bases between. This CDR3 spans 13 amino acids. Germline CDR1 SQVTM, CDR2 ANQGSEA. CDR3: CSVVWGTTDTQYF. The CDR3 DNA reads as TGCAGCGTTGTTTGGGGAACCACAGATACGCAGTATTTT.

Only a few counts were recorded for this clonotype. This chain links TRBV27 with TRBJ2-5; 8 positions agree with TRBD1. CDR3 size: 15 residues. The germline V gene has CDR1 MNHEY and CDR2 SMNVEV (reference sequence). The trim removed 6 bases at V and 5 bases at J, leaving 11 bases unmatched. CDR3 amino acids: CASSNGQGNAETQYF. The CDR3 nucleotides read TGTGCCAGCAGCAACGGACAGGGAAACGCTGAGACCCAGTACTTC.

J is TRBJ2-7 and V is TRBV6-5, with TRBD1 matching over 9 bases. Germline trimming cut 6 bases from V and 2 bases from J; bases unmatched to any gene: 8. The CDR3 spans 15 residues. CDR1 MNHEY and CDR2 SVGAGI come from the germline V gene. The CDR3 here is CASSSGTGNPYEQYF. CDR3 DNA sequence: TGTGCCAGCAGCTCCGGGACAGGGAACCCCTACGAGCAGTACTTC.

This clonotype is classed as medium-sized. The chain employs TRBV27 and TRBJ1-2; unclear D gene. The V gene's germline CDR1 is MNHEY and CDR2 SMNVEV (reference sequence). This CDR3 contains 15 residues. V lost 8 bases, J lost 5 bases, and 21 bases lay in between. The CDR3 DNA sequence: TGTGCCAGCTCCCCTTCGGGCGGATATTATTATGGCTACACCTTC. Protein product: CASSPSGGYYYGYTF.

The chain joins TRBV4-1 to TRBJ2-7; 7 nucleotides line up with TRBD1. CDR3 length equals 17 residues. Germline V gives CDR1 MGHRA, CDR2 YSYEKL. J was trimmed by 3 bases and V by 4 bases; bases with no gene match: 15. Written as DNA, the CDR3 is TGCGCCAGCAGCCCCAGGGCAGGGGGAAGGTCGGGCTACGAGCAGTACTTC. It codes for CASSPRAGGRSGYEQYF.

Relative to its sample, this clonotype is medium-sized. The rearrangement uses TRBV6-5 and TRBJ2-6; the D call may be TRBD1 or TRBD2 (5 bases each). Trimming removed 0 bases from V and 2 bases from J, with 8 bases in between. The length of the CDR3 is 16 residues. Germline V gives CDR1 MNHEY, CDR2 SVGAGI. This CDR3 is CASSYSRGPGANVLTF. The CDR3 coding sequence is TGTGCCAGCAGTTACTCGAGGGGTCCTGGGGCCAACGTCCTGACTTTC.

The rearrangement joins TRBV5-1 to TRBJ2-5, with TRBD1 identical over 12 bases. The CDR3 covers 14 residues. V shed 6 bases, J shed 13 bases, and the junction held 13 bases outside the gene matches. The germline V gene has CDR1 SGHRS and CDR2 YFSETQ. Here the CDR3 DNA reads TGCGCCAGCAACCCGGGACAGGGGGCCCTTTTTCTGTACTTC. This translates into CASNPGQGALFLYF.

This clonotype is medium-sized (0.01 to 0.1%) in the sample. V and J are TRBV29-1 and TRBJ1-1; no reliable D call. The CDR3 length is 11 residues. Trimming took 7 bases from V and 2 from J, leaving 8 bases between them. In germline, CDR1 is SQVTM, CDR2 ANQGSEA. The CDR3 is CSAPANTEAFF. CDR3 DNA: TGCAGCGCTCCGGCTAACACTGAAGCTTTCTTT. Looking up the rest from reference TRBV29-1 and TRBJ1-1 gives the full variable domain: SAVISQKPSRDICQRGTSLTIQCQVDSQVTMMFWYRQQPGQSLTLIATANQGSEATYESGFVIDKFPISRPNLTFSTLTVSNMSPEDSSIYLCSAPANTEAFFGQGTRLTVV.

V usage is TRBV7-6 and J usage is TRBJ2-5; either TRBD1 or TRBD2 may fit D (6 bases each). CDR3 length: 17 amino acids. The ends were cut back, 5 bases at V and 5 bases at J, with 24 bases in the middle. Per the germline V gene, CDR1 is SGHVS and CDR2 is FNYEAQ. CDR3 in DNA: TGTGCCAGCAGCCGTCTAGGGGGGACGACTGGGGGGGAGACCCAGTACTTC. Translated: CASSRLGGTTGGETQYF.

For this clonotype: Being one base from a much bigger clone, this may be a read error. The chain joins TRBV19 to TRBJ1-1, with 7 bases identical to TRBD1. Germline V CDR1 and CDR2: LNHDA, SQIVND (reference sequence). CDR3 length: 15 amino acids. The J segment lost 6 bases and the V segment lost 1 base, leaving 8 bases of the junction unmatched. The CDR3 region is CASSIGQGDVAEAFF. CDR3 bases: TGTGCCAGTAGTATAGGTCAGGGGGACGTCGCTGAAGCTTTCTTT.

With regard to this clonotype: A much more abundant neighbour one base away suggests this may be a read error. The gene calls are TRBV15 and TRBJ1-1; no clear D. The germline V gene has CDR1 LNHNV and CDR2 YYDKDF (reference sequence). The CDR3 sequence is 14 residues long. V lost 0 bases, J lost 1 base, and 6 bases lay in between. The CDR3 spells CATSRDHGNTEAFF. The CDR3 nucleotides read TGTGCCACCAGCAGAGATCATGGGAACACTGAAGCTTTCTTT.

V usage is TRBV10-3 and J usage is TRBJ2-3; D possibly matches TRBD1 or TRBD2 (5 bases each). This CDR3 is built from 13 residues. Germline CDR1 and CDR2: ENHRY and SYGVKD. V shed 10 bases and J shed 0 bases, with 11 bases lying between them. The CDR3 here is CANRGTSTDTQYF. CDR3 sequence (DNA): TGTGCCAACAGAGGGACCAGCACAGATACGCAGTATTTT.

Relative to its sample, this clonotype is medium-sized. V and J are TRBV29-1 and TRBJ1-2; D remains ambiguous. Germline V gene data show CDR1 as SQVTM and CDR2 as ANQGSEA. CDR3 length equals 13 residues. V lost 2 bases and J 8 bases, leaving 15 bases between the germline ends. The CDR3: CSVEIRAAGGYTF. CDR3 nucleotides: TGCAGCGTTGAAATTAGAGCGGCCGGGGGCTACACCTTC.

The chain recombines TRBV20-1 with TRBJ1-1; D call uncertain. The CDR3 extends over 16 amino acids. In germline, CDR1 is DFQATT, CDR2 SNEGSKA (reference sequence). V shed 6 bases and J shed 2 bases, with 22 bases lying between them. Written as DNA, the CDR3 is TGCAGTGCCAGCAGCCAAGATCTCTGGGGAAACACTGAAGCTTTCTTT. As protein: CSASSQDLWGNTEAFF.

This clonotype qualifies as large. The CDR3 loop reads CASSLARVDGYTF. The CDR3 DNA reads as TGTGCCAGCAGCTTAGCCAGGGTTGATGGCTACACCTTC. The chain carries TRBV7-9 and TRBJ1-2; a weak D match, TRBD1 (5 bases). CDR3 length equals 13 residues. Germline CDR1 is SEHNR and CDR2 is FQNEAQ (reference sequence). V was shortened by 0 bases and J by 6 bases, with 8 bases between the two germline ends.

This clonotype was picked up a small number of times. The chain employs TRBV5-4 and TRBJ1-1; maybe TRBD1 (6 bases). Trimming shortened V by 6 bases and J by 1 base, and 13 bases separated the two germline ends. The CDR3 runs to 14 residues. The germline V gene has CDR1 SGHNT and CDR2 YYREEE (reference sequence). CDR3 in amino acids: CASNTGQPNTEAFF. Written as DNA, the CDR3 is TGTGCCAGCAACACTGGACAGCCGAACACTGAAGCTTTCTTT.

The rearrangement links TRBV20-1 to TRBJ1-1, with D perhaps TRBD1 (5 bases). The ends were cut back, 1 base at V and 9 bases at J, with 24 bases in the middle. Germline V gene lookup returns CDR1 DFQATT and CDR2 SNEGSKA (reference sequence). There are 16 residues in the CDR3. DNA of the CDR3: TGCAGTGCTAGAGGTTCGGCAGGGAAAGTGCTGGCTAAAGCTTTCTTT. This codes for CSARGSAGKVLAKAFF.

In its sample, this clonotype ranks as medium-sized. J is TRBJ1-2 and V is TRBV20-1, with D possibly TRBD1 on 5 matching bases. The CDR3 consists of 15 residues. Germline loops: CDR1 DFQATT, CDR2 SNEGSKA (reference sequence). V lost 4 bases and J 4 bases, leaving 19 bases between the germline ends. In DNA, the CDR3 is TGCAGTGCTAATACTCTCTCAGGAGGGGCCTATGGCTACACCTTC. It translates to CSANTLSGGAYGYTF.

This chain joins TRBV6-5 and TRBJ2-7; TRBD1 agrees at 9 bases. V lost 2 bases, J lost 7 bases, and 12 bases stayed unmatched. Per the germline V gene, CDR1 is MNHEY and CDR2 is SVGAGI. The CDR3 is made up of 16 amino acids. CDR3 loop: CASSYTGGVRTEEQYV. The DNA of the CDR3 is TGTGCCAGCAGTTACACAGGGGGCGTTCGCACCGAAGAGCAGTACGTC.

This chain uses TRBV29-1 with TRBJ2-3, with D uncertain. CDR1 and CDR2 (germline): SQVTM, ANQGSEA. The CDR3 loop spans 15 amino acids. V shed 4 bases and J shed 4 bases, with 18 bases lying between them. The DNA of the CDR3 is TGCAGCGTTGGATCGGGCAGGAATGACGCAGATACGCAGTATTTT. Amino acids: CSVGSGRNDADTQYF.

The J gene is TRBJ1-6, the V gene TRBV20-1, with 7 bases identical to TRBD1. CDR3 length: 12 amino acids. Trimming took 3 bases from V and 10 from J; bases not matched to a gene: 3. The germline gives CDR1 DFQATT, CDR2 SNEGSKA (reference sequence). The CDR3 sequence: CSARGRGSPLHF. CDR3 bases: TGCAGTGCTAGGGGCAGGGGGTCACCCCTCCACTTT.

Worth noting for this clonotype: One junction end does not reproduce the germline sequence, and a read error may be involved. The CDR3 spells CASSPAGKVGTDTQYF. The CDR3 region has the DNA TGTGCCAGCAGCCCCGCAGGGAAAGTAGGCACGGATACGCAGTATTTT. The V gene is TRBV7-6, the J gene TRBJ2-3; D is possibly TRBD1 (5 bases). Germline loops: CDR1 SGHVS, CDR2 FNYEAQ. This CDR3 is 16 amino acids long.

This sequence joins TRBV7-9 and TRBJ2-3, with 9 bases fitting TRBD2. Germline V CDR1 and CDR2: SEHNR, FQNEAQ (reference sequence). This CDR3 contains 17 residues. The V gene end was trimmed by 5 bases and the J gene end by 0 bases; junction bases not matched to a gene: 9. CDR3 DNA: TGTGCCAGCAGCCGTTGGGGGCGGGGGGGAAGCACAGATACGCAGTATTTT. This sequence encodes CASSRWGRGGSTDTQYF.

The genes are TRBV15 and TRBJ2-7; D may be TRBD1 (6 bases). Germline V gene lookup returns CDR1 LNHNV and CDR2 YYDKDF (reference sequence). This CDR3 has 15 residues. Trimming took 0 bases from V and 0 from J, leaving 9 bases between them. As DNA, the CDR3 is TGTGCCACCAGCAGAGATGACAGGAGCTCCTACGAGCAGTACGTC. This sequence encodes CATSRDDRSSYEQYV.

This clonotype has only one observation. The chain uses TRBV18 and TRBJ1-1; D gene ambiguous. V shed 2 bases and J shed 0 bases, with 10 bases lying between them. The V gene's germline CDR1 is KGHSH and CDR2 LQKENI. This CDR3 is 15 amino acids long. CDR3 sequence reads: CASSPNGRMNTEAFF. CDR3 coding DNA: TGTGCCAGCTCACCAAATGGGCGCATGAACACTGAAGCTTTCTTT. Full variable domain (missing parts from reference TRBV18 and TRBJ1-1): NAGVMQNPRHLVRRRGQEARLRCSPMKGHSHVYWYRQLPEEGLKFMVYLQKENIIDESGMPKERFSAEFPKEGPSILRIQQVVRGDSAAYFCASSPNGRMNTEAFFGQGTRLTVV.

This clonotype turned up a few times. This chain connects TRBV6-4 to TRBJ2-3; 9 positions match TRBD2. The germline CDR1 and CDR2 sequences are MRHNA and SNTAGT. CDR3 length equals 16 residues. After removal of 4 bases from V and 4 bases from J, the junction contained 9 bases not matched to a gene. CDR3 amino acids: CASSVSGGGESDTQYF. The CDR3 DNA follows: TGTGCCAGCAGTGTATCTGGCGGGGGGGAGTCAGATACGCAGTATTTT.

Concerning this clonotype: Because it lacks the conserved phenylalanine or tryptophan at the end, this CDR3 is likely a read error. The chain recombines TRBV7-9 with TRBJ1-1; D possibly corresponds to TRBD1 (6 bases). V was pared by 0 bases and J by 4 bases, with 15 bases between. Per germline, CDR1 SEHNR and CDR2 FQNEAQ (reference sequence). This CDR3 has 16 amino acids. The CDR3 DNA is TGTGCCAGCAGCTTAGCGCACCTAAGGGGGGGCACTGAAGCTTTCTCC. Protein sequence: CASSLAHLRGGTEAFS.

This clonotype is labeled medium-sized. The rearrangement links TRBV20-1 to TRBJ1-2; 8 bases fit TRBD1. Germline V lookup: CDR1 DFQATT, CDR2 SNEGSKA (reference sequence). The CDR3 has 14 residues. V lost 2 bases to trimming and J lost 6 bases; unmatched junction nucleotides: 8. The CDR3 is CSARLTQGVDGYTF. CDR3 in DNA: TGCAGTGCTAGACTTACACAGGGGGTTGATGGCTACACCTTC.

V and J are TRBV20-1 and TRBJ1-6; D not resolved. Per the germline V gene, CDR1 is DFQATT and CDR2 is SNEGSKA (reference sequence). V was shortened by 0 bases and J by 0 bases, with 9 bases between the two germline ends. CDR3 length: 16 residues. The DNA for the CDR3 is TGCAGTGCTAGAGATTATACACTCTCCTATAATTCACCCCTCCACTTT. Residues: CSARDYTLSYNSPLHF.